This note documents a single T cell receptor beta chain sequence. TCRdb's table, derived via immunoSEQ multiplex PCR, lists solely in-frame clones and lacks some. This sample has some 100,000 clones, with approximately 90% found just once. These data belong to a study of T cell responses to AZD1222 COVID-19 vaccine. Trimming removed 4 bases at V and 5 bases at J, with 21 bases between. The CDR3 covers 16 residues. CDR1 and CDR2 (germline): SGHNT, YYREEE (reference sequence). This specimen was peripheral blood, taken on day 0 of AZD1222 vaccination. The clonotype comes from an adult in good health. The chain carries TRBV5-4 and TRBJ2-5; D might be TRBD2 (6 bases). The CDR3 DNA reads TGTGCCAGCAGCCCCTCCCAGGGAGGCCTTGGGGAGACCCAGTACTTC. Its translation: CASSPSQGGLGETQYF.